These 5 T cell receptor beta chains were sequenced from one sample in a study of tumor-infiltrating lymphocytes in primary liver carcinoma. TCR beta cDNA was prepared out of around 460 ng total RNA by means of a constant-region primer. Three nested multiplex PCR rounds of slightly modified ARM-PCR generated TCR beta libraries. Rounds one and two of PCR, each of roughly 10 cycles, were primed with TRBV1-TRBV30 forward primers and a C-beta reverse primer. TCRdb reprocessed the multiplex PCR reads via MiXCR and lists one record per CDR3 protein. The data show under 90,000 distinct CDR3 sequences, with around 70% seen just once and just under 20% held by the top ten. The roughly 20-31 mg bulk tissue piece was not sorted before simultaneous RNA and DNA extraction. Source material: liver tumor tissue from sampling region 1. Subset denoted: tumor region T1, superior pole. The receptors stem from a man in his forties with primary liver carcinoma and hepatitis B virus infection.

This sequence joins TRBV20-1 and TRBJ1-1, with D possibly matching TRBD1 (5 bases). From germline, CDR1 is DFQATT and CDR2 SNEGSKA (reference sequence). The CDR3 length is 14 residues. V was shortened by 2 bases and J by 4 bases, with 14 bases between the two germline ends. The CDR3 DNA reads TGCAGTGCTAGAACCAGCGGGGGGGGCACTGAAGCTTTCTTT. This encodes CSARTSGGGTEAFF.

The count of this clonotype is one. Mismatch with germline at one junction end may stem from a read error. The V call is TRBV29-1, the J call TRBJ2-2; D may be TRBD1 or TRBD2 (5 bases each). CDR3 size: 12 residues. Germline V gives CDR1 SQVTM, CDR2 ANQGSEA. For the CDR3, the DNA is TGCAGCGTCCGAGCAGGGCCCAGGGAGCTGTTATTT. Protein product: CSVRAGPRELLF.

J is TRBJ2-1 and V is TRBV4-2; D unresolved. The CDR3 consists of 17 residues. V gave up 0 bases and J gave up 12 bases, with 24 bases separating them. Germline CDR1 reads LGHNA; CDR2 reads YNFKEQ. This CDR3 reads CASSQDIVPSLNNRQFF. CDR3 DNA: TGTGCCAGCAGCCAAGATATCGTCCCCTCCCTAAACAATCGGCAGTTCTTC.

A note on this clonotype: In this CDR3 the conserved last residue, phenylalanine or tryptophan, is missing, so a read error is likely. This chain joins TRBV10-1 and TRBJ2-7; weak D call: TRBD1 (6 bases). The CDR3 is 14 residues long. Germline CDR1 reads WNHNN; CDR2 reads SYGVQD (reference sequence). CDR3 loop: CASSETRGGYGQYI. For the CDR3, the DNA is TGCGCCAGCAGTGAGACCAGGGGTGGCTACGGGCAGTACATC.

This clonotype was seen a single time. The CDR3 does not close with the conserved phenylalanine or tryptophan, likely indicating a read error. The chain is built from TRBV11-2 and TRBJ2-3; a possible D gene is TRBD2 (7 bases). The germline V and J ends were trimmed by 9 bases and 1 base, with 20 bases remaining between them. Per the germline V gene, CDR1 is SGHAT and CDR2 is FQNNGV. The CDR3 loop spans 16 amino acids. CDR3 nucleotides: TGTGCCAGTATCCCGCCGGGGGGCAAGGGCACAGATACGCAGTATTAT. Its translation is CASIPPGGKGTDTQYY.